These T cell receptor beta chains were read from a single sample in a study of T cells in Graves' hyperthyroidism and ophthalmopathy. TCRdb re-called the multiplex PCR reads through MiXCR, storing one row per CDR3 protein. The table has 240,000 or so distinct CDR3 sequences, about 15% seen once. Sample: blood. All receptors derive from a woman aged 18-30 years with Graves' ophthalmopathy. The CDR3 runs from the conserved cysteine through the conserved F or W. Part of the rows lack a size; the others show once, few, many or a class for expanded clones.

CASTYRGGRGGNEQFF,TRBV6-2/TRBV6-3,-
CASSLSTGKQFF,TRBV5-6,-
CASQGTGGLGELFF,TRBV19,few
CASGPSAYTEAFF,TRBV28,many
CASSLSADPYEQYF,TRBV28,many
CASSAGTSGGQETQYF,TRBV9,many
CASSPRTSGRAGYNEQFF,TRBV7-3,-
CSAGAGRTEAFF,TRBV20-1,-
CASSLDWRTSQETQYF,TRBV11-2,many
CASSSTSGGPDPQYF,TRBV4-1,-
CASSLVPGQGSYNEQFF,TRBV7-9,many
CSAREGMDEQFF,TRBV20-1,many
CASSYRETDEQFF,TRBV6-2/TRBV6-3,many
CASTPGGANEQFF,TRBV28,-
CASSHRQGPDNEQFF,TRBV11-2,many
CASSPWNTGGYTF,TRBV19,many
CASTKGLAGPSSYNEQFF,TRBV6-1,many
CASSIVGGGTDTQYF,TRBV19,few
CASSPEGGALSTDTQYF,TRBV2,-
CSASSASGAYEQYF,TRBV20-1,many
CASSPGGLPYF,TRBV18,many
CAISTDIYTEAFF,TRBV10-3,many
CSASNLGSDQETQYF,TRBV20-1,-
CASSEISGRAINEQFF,TRBV27,many
CASTEDFEQPQHF,TRBV6-1,many
CSVDWGGGHGYTF,TRBV29-1,-
CASKTGDGWGFNTEAFF,TRBV2,-
CSASPKLAAQTDTQYF,TRBV20-1,many
CASSLYTEAFF,TRBV11-3,many
CASSDDSRLTGELFF,TRBV2,many
CASSLAISPGAYGYTF,TRBV7-8,many
CATSHETSGLYTDTQYF,TRBV24-1,many
CASRRGMAYEQYF,TRBV5-1,many
CASSFRDWGSGYGYTF,TRBV5-6,many
CASSSGFGELNTEAFF,TRBV7-9,many
CASSSQGGTEAFF,TRBV7-3,many
CAAGLANTGELFF,TRBV10-3,many
CASSPQSTDTQYF,TRBV18,many
CSARQGVAGGRKETQYF,TRBV20-1,many
CATSPDPRDGYTF,TRBV15,many
CASSLGGRGTYNEQFF,TRBV7-2,many
CSADDRGNTEAFF,TRBV20-1,many
CATRDSRTGELFF,TRBV10-3,few
CSARASGGVYSTDTQYF,TRBV20-1,many
CSASRGGDSYEQYF,TRBV20-1,many
CASRTGTGGTQYF,TRBV19,many
CASSSYTDTQYF,TRBV27,many
CASSLSPPGQGPQFF,TRBV28,many
CASSLRDYQETQYF,TRBV12-3/TRBV12-4,many
CASSVAPGNEKLFF,TRBV9,many
CASSFSGVQETQYF,TRBV12-3/TRBV12-4,many
CASSLIGGVNTEAFF,TRBV27,many
CASSRKTGTAEAFF,TRBV3-1,many
CASSPLGLAGAYNEQFF,TRBV11-3,many
CASSPGLAGAKDTQYF,TRBV6-1,many